This T cell receptor beta chain was sequenced in a study of cytomegalovirus exposure and HLA in healthy donors. Study at large: Of all 400 or so donors who were genotyped, roughly 81% belonged to the Caucasian-associated ancestry cluster. Overall study results and limits: In a later analysis, TCR association rates varied by HLA locus: DRB1 most, HLA-C fewest. Apart from CMV serostatus, no immune exposure information was available. Cytomegalovirus association was assigned to some 160 TCR beta chains.

Note on this clone: Its antigen is not identified.

The PCR had 60 Vbeta and 13 Jbeta primers. Sequencing used immunoSEQ multiplex PCR; TCRdb keeps in-frame clones, though not all of them. The table lists fewer than 200,000 clones, about 72% of them singletons, with roughly 1.6% in the top ten. Trimming took 5 bases from V and 8 from J; bases not matched to a gene: 12. The CDR3 runs 16 residues. CDR1 is SGHAT and CDR2 is FQNNGV in the germline V gene. This TCR came from a girl aged 5 to 17 in good health and CMV-seronegative. J is TRBJ1-3 and V is TRBV11-2, with 10 nucleotides matching TRBD1. Input material: PBMCs. The chain's CDR3 is CASSGGQGRLWDTIYF. For the CDR3, the DNA is TGTGCCAGCAGCGGGGGACAGGGGAGATTATGGGACACCATATATTTT.